The 8 T cell receptor beta chains given below trace back to one sample, sequenced in a study of STAT5B mutations in CD4+ large granular lymphocyte leukemia. Sequenced by immunoSEQ multiplex PCR; TCRdb stores in-frame clones only, minus some. The sample has about 30,000 clones, 65% to 80% seen once. The sequenced sample was CD4+ T cells from blood buffy coats. These receptors originate from a human donor in good health.

The rearrangement uses TRBV11-3 and TRBJ2-3; D is perhaps TRBD2 (6 bases). CDR3 size: 13 residues. V lost 4 bases and J lost 7, with 12 bases in between. Germline CDR1 SGHNT, CDR2 YENEEA. The CDR3 spells CASSSGGANTQYF. The CDR3 bases are TGTGCCAGCAGCTCCGGGGGAGCGAATACGCAGTATTTT. The entire variable domain, with the rest obtained from reference TRBV11-3 and TRBJ2-3, is as follows: EAGVVQSPRYKIIEKKQPVAFWCNPISGHNTLYWYLQNLGQGPELLIRYENEEAVDDSQLPKDRFSAERLKGVDSTLKIQPAELGDSAVYLCASSSGGANTQYFGPGTRLTVL.

This chain joins TRBV2 and TRBJ2-6, with D hard to call. Trimming removed 6 bases from V and 0 bases from J, with 9 bases in between. The germline gives CDR1 SNHLY, CDR2 FYNNEI. The CDR3 consists of 15 residues. The CDR3 DNA reads as TGTGCCAGCAGGGACCGAAACTCTGGGGCCAACGTCCTGACTTTC. Residues: CASRDRNSGANVLTF.

DNA for the CDR3: TGCAGCGTCCGAGGGACAGGGGCCCGACAGCCCCAGCATTTT. Translation: CSVRGTGARQPQHF. V and J are TRBV29-1 and TRBJ1-5, with TRBD1 matching 10 bases. The CDR3 runs 14 residues. Germline CDR1 is SQVTM and CDR2 is ANQGSEA. Trimming cost V 6 bases and J 7 bases; bases outside gene matches: 9.

CDR3: CASSADPGEQFF. Here the CDR3 DNA reads TGTGCCAGCAGTGCGGACCCTGGGGAGCAGTTCTTC. The chain recombines TRBV2 with TRBJ2-1; unclear D gene. Trimming cost V 4 bases and J 10 bases, with 11 bases left between them. In germline, CDR1 is SNHLY, CDR2 FYNNEI. This CDR3 spans 12 amino acids.

The chain recombines TRBV10-3 with TRBJ1-6; D uncertain. Germline-derived CDR1 and CDR2 are ENHRY and SYGVKD. The CDR3 runs to 13 residues. V was shortened by 6 bases and J by 3 bases, with 6 bases between the two germline ends. Here the CDR3 DNA reads TGTGCCATCAGGGCCTTCTATAATTCACCCCTCCACTTT. It encodes CAIRAFYNSPLHF.

In DNA, the CDR3 is TGTGCCAGCACCGAGGGGCTAGTACAGTTCTTC. This codes for CASTEGLVQFF. This chain connects TRBV2 to TRBJ2-1; either TRBD1 or TRBD2 may fit D (5 bases each). This CDR3 has 11 amino acids. CDR1 is SNHLY, CDR2 FYNNEI, per germline. Trimming shortened V by 7 bases and J by 13 bases, and 14 bases separated the two germline ends.

This clone has only one observation. For the CDR3, the DNA is TGTGCCAGTACCAGGGACATTAGCAATCAGCCCCAGCATTTT. Translating gives CASTRDISNQPQHF. The V gene is TRBV19, the J gene TRBJ1-5; tentatively, D is TRBD1 (6 bases). V was cut by 7 bases and J by 0 bases, with 10 bases left in between. The CDR3 length is 14 residues. Germline assignment: CDR1 LNHDA and CDR2 SQIVND (reference sequence).

This clone was counted only a few times. The V gene is TRBV2, the J gene TRBJ2-2; D is perhaps TRBD2 (5 bases). This CDR3 has 13 residues. Germline CDR1 reads SNHLY; CDR2 reads FYNNEI. Trimming left V 6 bases short and J 5 bases short, with 10 bases between. CDR3 nucleotide sequence: TGTGCCAGCAGGTCGGGGAGTACCGGGGAGCTGTTTTTT. Translated: CASRSGSTGELFF.